The 9 T cell receptor beta chains in this list originate from one sample, sequenced in a study of CD8 T cells in ankylosing spondylitis. Each CDR3 protein gets one entry after TCRdb re-called the 5' RACE reads with MiXCR. In the table there are around 100,000 distinct CDR3 sequences, less than 25% of which are singletons. Sequencing was performed on synovial fluid, either unsorted or a sorted T cell fraction (not recorded which). Source of these receptors: a male donor with ankylosing spondylitis.

This clonotype was observed once. The genes are TRBV4-1 and TRBJ1-2; unclear D gene. V shed 1 base and J shed 4 bases, with 10 bases lying between them. Germline CDR1 MGHRA, CDR2 YSYEKL. The CDR3 extends over 14 amino acids. The chain's CDR3 is CASSQVGQFYGYTF. Here the CDR3 DNA reads TGCGCCAGCAGCCAAGTAGGGCAGTTCTATGGCTACACCTTC.

A few counts support this clonotype. The chain couples TRBV2 to TRBJ1-5; TRBD1 is a possible D gene (5 bases). CDR1 and CDR2 from the germline V gene are SNHLY and FYNNEI. V was cut by 2 bases and J by 2 bases, with 16 bases left in between. The CDR3 has 17 residues. CDR3 sequence (DNA): TGTGCCAGCAGTGAAATGGGGGGTTCCATCGGCAATCAGCCCCAGCATTTT. Its protein product is CASSEMGGSIGNQPQHF.

This clonotype was observed a handful of times. The chain combines TRBV12-3 or TRBV12-4 with TRBJ1-1, with 8 bases aligning to TRBD1. Trimming at V came to 8 bases and at J to 1 base, leaving 0 bases not matched to a gene. The CDR3 sequence is 12 residues long. CDR3 region: CASGQGNTEAFF. In DNA form, the CDR3 reads TGTGCCAGCGGACAGGGGAACACTGAAGCTTTCTTT.

This chain links TRBV20-1 with TRBJ2-7; TRBD2 matches at 11 bases. Germline assignment: CDR1 DFQATT and CDR2 SNEGSKA (reference sequence). This CDR3 spans 13 amino acids. V trimming: 4 bases; J trimming: 3 bases; junction bases outside the gene matches: 2. CDR3 coding DNA: TGCAGTGCTACTGGACTAGCGGGCTACGAGCAGTACTTC. It yields the protein CSATGLAGYEQYF.

This sequence joins TRBV11-3 and TRBJ2-2; possibly TRBD2 for D (6 bases). The CDR3 extends over 14 amino acids. CDR1 and CDR2 from the germline V gene are SGHNT and YENEEA. V was clipped by 1 base and J by 6 bases, with 9 bases between them. The CDR3 region is CASSLAGGSGELFF. The CDR3 coding sequence is TGTGCCAGCAGCTTAGCCGGGGGTTCCGGGGAGCTGTTTTTT. The whole variable domain, remainder taken from reference TRBV11-3 and TRBJ2-2, is EAGVVQSPRYKIIEKKQPVAFWCNPISGHNTLYWYLQNLGQGPELLIRYENEEAVDDSQLPKDRFSAERLKGVDSTLKIQPAELGDSAVYLCASSLAGGSGELFFGEGSRLTVL.

This clonotype occurred a few times. This chain connects TRBV6-1 to TRBJ2-7; unclear D gene. The CDR3 is made up of 14 amino acids. Germline CDR1 MNHNS, CDR2 SASEGT. V was trimmed by 0 bases and J by 4 bases, leaving 10 bases between them. The CDR3 nucleotides read TGTGCCAGCAGTGAAGCGCCACTTTTATACGAGCAGTACTTC. It yields the protein CASSEAPLLYEQYF.

The rearrangement uses TRBV6-1 and TRBJ1-1, with D maybe TRBD1 (5 bases). The CDR3 covers 14 residues. V lost 0 bases and J 5 bases, leaving 10 bases between the germline ends. The germline V gene encodes CDR1 MNHNS and CDR2 SASEGT. The CDR3 here is CASSEAQGRTEAFF. As DNA, the CDR3 is TGTGCCAGCAGTGAAGCGCAGGGCAGGACTGAAGCTTTCTTT.

The chain combines TRBV29-1 with TRBJ2-2; 7 nucleotides align to TRBD1. This CDR3 contains 14 residues. Trimming took 7 bases from V and 5 from J; bases not matched to a gene: 10. Germline assignment: CDR1 SQVTM and CDR2 ANQGSEA. The CDR3, as DNA: TGCAGCGGAACGAGACAGGGCGGAACCGGGGAGCTGTTTTTT. Its protein is CSGTRQGGTGELFF.

The rearrangement uses TRBV12-3 or TRBV12-4 and TRBJ1-1; 12 bases are shared with TRBD1. The CDR3 spans 16 residues. The V segment lost 5 bases and the J segment 6 bases; nucleotides outside the gene matches: 10. The CDR3: CASSRGTGGRLAEAFF. DNA for the CDR3: TGTGCCAGCAGTCGAGGGACAGGGGGCAGGCTGGCTGAAGCTTTCTTT.